This entry lists 7 T cell receptor beta chains sequenced from one sample in a study of molecular identifiers for immune sequencing clone quantification. TCRdb recomputed calls from the PCR reads with MiXCR, one row per CDR3 protein. The sample lists approximately 97,000 distinct CDR3 sequences; 30% to 45% were seen once. Input material: naive CD8+ T cells from blood, with Jurkat cell RNA spiked in. Subset: FACS-sorted CD8+CD4-CCR7+CD45RA+ naive T cells. The receptors were gathered from a human donor in good health. Some libraries in this study had Jurkat cell RNA spiked in.

This clonotype was detected many times. The chain combines TRBV2 with TRBJ2-3; D call uncertain. The CDR3 contains 10 residues. Germline assignment: CDR1 SNHLY and CDR2 FYNNEI. The ends were cut back, 7 bases at V and 6 bases at J, with 5 bases in the middle. The CDR3: CASMRDTQYF. The CDR3 nucleotides are TGTGCCAGCATGAGGGATACGCAGTATTTT. The full variable domain, completed using reference TRBV2 and TRBJ2-3, is EPEVTQTPSHQVTQMGQEVILRCVPISNHLYFYWYRQILGQKVEFLVSFYNNEISEKSEIFDDQFSVERPDGSNFTLKIRSTKLEDSAMYFCASMRDTQYFGPGTRLTVL.

This clonotype occurred a few times. This chain joins TRBV19 and TRBJ2-5; TRBD1 matches 7 bases. This CDR3 is 15 amino acids long. The V and J ends lost 3 bases and 9 bases, in that order; junction bases with no gene match: 13. From germline, CDR1 is LNHDA and CDR2 SQIVND (reference sequence). CDR3 bases: TGTGCCAGTAGTATTAGCCACAGGGGTCAAGGGGCCCAGTACTTC. Translated, it gives CASSISHRGQGAQYF.

This clonotype was recorded a few times. V is TRBV13 and J is TRBJ1-2; D is unresolved. V lost 7 bases and J 6 bases, leaving 21 bases between the germline ends. Looked up from germline, CDR1 is PRHDT and CDR2 is FYEKMQ (reference sequence). CDR3 length equals 15 residues. CDR3 DNA: TGTGCCAGCACGTTCCCATCAAAAACGGTAGATGGCTACACCTTC. Residues: CASTFPSKTVDGYTF.

This clonotype was detected many times. This rearrangement joins TRBV7-6 to TRBJ2-3; the match to TRBD1 covers 8 bases. From germline, CDR1 is SGHVS and CDR2 FNYEAQ. There are 17 residues in the CDR3. The J segment lost 6 bases and the V segment lost 5 bases, leaving 16 bases of the junction unmatched. This chain's CDR3 is CASSTRLKDRATDTQYF. The CDR3 DNA reads as TGTGCCAGCAGCACACGCCTCAAGGACAGGGCGACGGATACGCAGTATTTT.

This clonotype was observed at least ten times. V and J are TRBV2 and TRBJ2-3; D ambiguous. CDR3 length: 11 residues. The V and J ends lost 10 bases and 2 bases respectively, with 7 bases between them. The V gene's germline CDR1 is SNHLY and CDR2 FYNNEI. This CDR3 reads CATLDTDTQYF. CDR3 DNA sequence: TGTGCCACCCTGGACACAGATACGCAGTATTTT. Full variable domain (rest looked up from reference TRBV2 and TRBJ2-3): EPEVTQTPSHQVTQMGQEVILRCVPISNHLYFYWYRQILGQKVEFLVSFYNNEISEKSEIFDDQFSVERPDGSNFTLKIRSTKLEDSAMYFCATLDTDTQYFGPGTRLTVL.

This clonotype was seen a few times. This sequence joins TRBV29-1 and TRBJ2-2; D call uncertain. The CDR3 runs 11 residues. CDR1 SQVTM and CDR2 ANQGSEA come from the germline V gene. The germline V and J ends were trimmed by 4 bases and 5 bases, with 5 bases remaining between them. The CDR3 loop is CSVGSTGELFF. DNA of the CDR3: TGCAGCGTTGGGTCAACCGGGGAGCTGTTTTTT.

About this clonotype itself: An end of the junction does not agree with germline; a read error may underlie this. The J gene is TRBJ2-7, the V gene TRBV5-3; 8 nucleotides align to TRBD1. TRBV5-3 belongs to the ORF category, with a function that is uncertain. The CDR3 runs 15 residues. CDR3 residues: CASSSGQAGVYEQYF. Here the CDR3 DNA reads TGTGCCAGCAGCTCGGGACAGGCTGGGGTTTACGAGCAGTACTTC.